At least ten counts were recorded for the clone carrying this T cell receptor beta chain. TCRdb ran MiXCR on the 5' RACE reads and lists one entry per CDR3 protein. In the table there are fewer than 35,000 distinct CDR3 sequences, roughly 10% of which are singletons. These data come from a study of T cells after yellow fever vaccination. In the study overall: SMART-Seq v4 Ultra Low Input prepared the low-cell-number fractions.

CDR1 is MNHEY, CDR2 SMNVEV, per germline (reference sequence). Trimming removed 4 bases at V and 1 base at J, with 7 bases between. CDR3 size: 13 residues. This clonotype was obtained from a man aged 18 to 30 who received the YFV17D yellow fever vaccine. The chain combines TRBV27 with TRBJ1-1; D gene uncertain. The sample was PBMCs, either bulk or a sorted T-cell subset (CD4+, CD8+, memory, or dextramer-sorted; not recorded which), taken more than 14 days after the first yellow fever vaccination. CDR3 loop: CASSYLGNTEAFF. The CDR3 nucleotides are TGTGCCAGCAGTTACCTGGGGAACACTGAAGCTTTCTTT.